These 4 T cell receptor beta chains were all obtained from the same sample, sequenced in a study of T cell clones after liver transplantation. Assay: immunoSEQ multiplex PCR; the TCRdb copy retains only in-frame clones and omits some. The sample holds 55,000 to 75,000 clones, around 70% seen once. Sample: CD4+ T cells from blood, taken at the approximately 16-month timepoint. These receptors were obtained from a human patient who received a liver transplant. These T cells may partly come from the graft donor.

V is TRBV6-5 and J is TRBJ1-1; 7 nucleotides agree with TRBD1. Germline-derived CDR1 and CDR2 are MNHEY and SVGAGI. The ends lost 5 bases at V and 3 bases at J; junction bases unmatched: 9. This CDR3 contains 15 residues. The CDR3 DNA reads TGTGCCAGCAGTAAAAGACAGGGAGGGGACACTGAAGCTTTCTTT. Translation gives CASSKRQGGDTEAFF.

This rearrangement joins TRBV2 to TRBJ1-4, with 7 bases lining up with TRBD1. The CDR3 extends over 15 amino acids. Per the germline V gene, CDR1 is SNHLY and CDR2 is FYNNEI. V shed 2 bases, J shed 10 bases, and the junction held 10 bases outside the gene matches. CDR3 in DNA: TGTGCCAGCAGTGAACTTCTGGGCAGGGGGATAAAACTGTTTTTT. Its protein is CASSELLGRGIKLFF.

As DNA, the CDR3 is TGTGCCACCAGCACAGGACAGGGGAATGAAAAACTGTTTTTT. Translated, it gives CATSTGQGNEKLFF. The gene calls are TRBV15 and TRBJ1-4; 9 bases align to TRBD1. Germline V gene sequence: CDR1 LNHNV, CDR2 YYDKDF (reference sequence). The V gene end was trimmed by 4 bases and the J gene end by 5 bases; junction bases not matched to a gene: 2. This CDR3 is built from 14 residues. The complete variable domain, with remaining parts taken from reference TRBV15 and TRBJ1-4, reads DAMVIQNPRYQVTQFGKPVTLSCSQTLNHNVMYWYQQKSSQAPKLLFHYYDKDFNNEADTPDNFQSRRPNTSFCFLDIRSPGLGDTAMYLCATSTGQGNEKLFFGSGTQLSVL.

The chain carries TRBV7-9 and TRBJ2-6, with D tentatively TRBD1 or TRBD2 (5 bases each). Looked up from germline, CDR1 is SEHNR and CDR2 is FQNEAQ (reference sequence). CDR3 length: 16 residues. V lost 2 bases to trimming and J lost 2 bases, with 10 bases between them. The CDR3 DNA follows: TGTGCCAGCAGCTTAATGCAGGGAGCTGGGGCCAACGTCCTGACTTTC. Translation: CASSLMQGAGANVLTF.